This paragraph reports one T cell receptor (beta chain). Its antigen is not known. These data are taken from a study of cytomegalovirus exposure and HLA in healthy donors. Background on the study: Genotyping of nearly 400 donors showed that around 85% belonged to the Caucasian-associated ancestry cluster.

General study points: CMV serostatus was the sole immune exposure information available. Reported performance of the classifier showed diagnosis of cytomegalovirus status with high specificity and sensitivity.

Germline CDR1 is MDHEN and CDR2 is SYDVKM. V was pared by 6 bases and J by 3 bases, with 4 bases of the junction left unmatched. CDR3 length equals 15 residues. Researchers ran the PCR with 60 Vbeta and 13 Jbeta primers. Clones were sequenced by immunoSEQ multiplex PCR, and TCRdb holds only the in-frame ones, with some missing. Among over 150,000 clones listed, 81% were seen once. This TCR was sampled from a woman aged 25 to 45 in good health and CMV-seronegative. The specimen sequenced was PBMCs. This sequence joins TRBV28 and TRBJ1-5; TRBD1 matches at 11 bases. The chain's CDR3 is CASSRDRGYNQPQHF. The CDR3 coding sequence is TGTGCCAGCAGCCGGGACAGGGGGTACAATCAGCCCCAGCATTTT.